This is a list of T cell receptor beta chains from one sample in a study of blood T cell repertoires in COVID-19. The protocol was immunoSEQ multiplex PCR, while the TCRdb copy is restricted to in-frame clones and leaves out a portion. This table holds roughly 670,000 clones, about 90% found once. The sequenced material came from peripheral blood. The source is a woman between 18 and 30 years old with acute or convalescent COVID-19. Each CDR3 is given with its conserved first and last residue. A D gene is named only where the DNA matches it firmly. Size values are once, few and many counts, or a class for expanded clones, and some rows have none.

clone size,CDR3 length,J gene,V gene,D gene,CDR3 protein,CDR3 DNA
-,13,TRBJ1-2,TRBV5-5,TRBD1,CASSRDRTYGYTF,TGTGCCAGCAGCCGGGACAGGACCTATGGCTACACCTTC
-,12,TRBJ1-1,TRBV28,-,CASSYWGREAFF,TGTGCCAGCAGTTACTGGGGGCGAGAAGCTTTCTTT
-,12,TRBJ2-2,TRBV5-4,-,CASSSFTGELFF,TGTGCCAGCAGCTCTTTTACCGGGGAGCTGTTTTTT
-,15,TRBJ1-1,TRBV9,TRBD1,CASSAHGQGDTEAFF,TGTGCCAGCAGCGCCCACGGACAGGGGGACACTGAAGCTTTCTTT
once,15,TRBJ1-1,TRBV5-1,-,CASSLDRVGNTEAFF,TGCGCCAGCAGCTTGGACAGGGTCGGGAACACTGAAGCTTTCTTT
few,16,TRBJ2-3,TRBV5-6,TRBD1,CASSLPGTGSTDTQYF,TGTGCCAGCAGCTTACCCGGGACAGGGAGCACAGATACGCAGTATTTT
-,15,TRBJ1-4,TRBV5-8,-,CASSLVGREGEKLFF,TGTGCCAGCAGCTTGGTCGGGCGAGAGGGTGAAAAACTGTTTTTT
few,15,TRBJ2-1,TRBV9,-,CASSVDEGFYNEQFF,TGTGCCAGCAGCGTAGATGAGGGCTTCTACAATGAGCAGTTCTTC
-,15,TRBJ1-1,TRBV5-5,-,CASSPARVENTEAFF,TGTGCCAGCAGCCCTGCACGGGTGGAGAACACTGAAGCTTTCTTT
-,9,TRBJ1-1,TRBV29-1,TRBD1,CSVGDRGAF,TGCAGCGTTGGGGACAGGGGAGCTTTT
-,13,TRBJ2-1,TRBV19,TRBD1,CASSMTGSDEQFF,TGTGCCAGTAGTATGACAGGGAGTGATGAGCAGTTCTTC
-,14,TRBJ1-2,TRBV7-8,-,CASSLLESNYGYTF,TGTGCCAGCAGCCTCTTGGAGTCTAACTATGGCTACACCTTC
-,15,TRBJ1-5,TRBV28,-,CASSSGQGESQPQHF,-
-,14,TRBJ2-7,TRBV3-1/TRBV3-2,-,CASSQDKRSYEQYF,TGTGCCAGCAGCCAAGACAAACGGTCCTACGAGCAGTACTTC
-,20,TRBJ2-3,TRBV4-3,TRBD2,CASSQDRLAGGPGLGDTQYF,TGCGCCAGCAGCCAAGATAGACTAGCGGGGGGGCCTGGATTGGGAGATACGCAGTATTTT